The clone carrying this T cell receptor (beta chain) was seen repeatedly, ten times or more. No antigen is known for it. Arm-PCR of CDR3 regions with iRepertoire HTBI primers generated TCR beta libraries. TCRdb independently ran MiXCR on the multiplex PCR reads; one entry per CDR3 protein. Of about 370,000 distinct CDR3 sequences listed, about a sixth are singletons. The CDR3 is 16 amino acids. The junction had 7 bases not matched to a gene; V was cut back by 4 bases and J by 4 bases. Looked up from germline, CDR1 is SGHTS and CDR2 is YDEGEE. The time point denotes: newly diagnosed GD, antithyroid drugs for less than 3 months. Following extraction of RNA from PBMCs, that RNA was used to make the TCR library. Each patient gave roughly 9.2 milliliters of EDTA-anticoagulated peripheral blood. This record belongs to a study of regulatory T cells in long-lasting Graves disease. As for the study in general: Graves' cases, newly diagnosed, had used antithyroid drugs under 3 months. Study observations and caveats: There was favoring of TRBV28, TRBJ1-2 and TRBJ2-5 in persistent disease. Having few samples may have compromised the accuracy.

The rearrangement uses TRBV5-8 and TRBJ2-1; TRBD2 agrees at 11 bases. This specimen was peripheral blood mononuclear cells (PBMCs), taken at new diagnosis, from a patient treated with antithyroid drugs. The receptor comes from a female donor with Graves disease. CDR3 bases: TGTGCCAGCAGCCGACGTAGGACTAGCGGGTACAATGAGCAGTTCTTC. Protein sequence: CASSRRRTSGYNEQFF.